This TCR beta chain was sequenced for a study of T cell repertoires in cytomegalovirus infection. Study information: It can be stated that public TCR beta signatures indicated CMV infection as well as a matching HLA type.

General study results and limits: HLA-C-restricted, CMV-specific TCR beta clonotypes were dominant ex vivo. Totalled public TCR beta family frequency picked out people who carried CMV plus the relevant HLA.

The CDR3 has 15 amino acids. The V gene's germline CDR1 is MNHEY and CDR2 SMNVEV (reference sequence). Losses at the gene ends were 8 bases for V and 4 bases for J; bases not matched to a gene: 11. Comment on this clonotype: What it binds is not known.

TCRdb re-analysed the reads in MiXCR, keeping a single row per CDR3 protein. Here the sample spans roughly 230,000 distinct CDR3 sequences, about a sixth being singletons. This chain uses TRBV27 with TRBJ1-5; 7 bases are a match to TRBD1. The sequence was obtained from a human donor in good health (CMV status not recorded). Some clones in this sample may be carry-over from other donors' samples. Sample: CD8+ T cells from PBMCs. CDR3: CASLPAGTDNQPQHF. The CDR3, as DNA: TGTGCCAGCCTTCCGGCCGGGACAGATAATCAGCCCCAGCATTTT.